What follows are 23 T cell receptor beta chains derived from one specimen sequenced in a study of T-cell memory formation after mild COVID-19. TCRdb redid the calling of the 5' RACE reads with MiXCR, one entry per CDR3 protein. The sample holds around 340,000 distinct CDR3 sequences, roughly an eighth seen once. Sequencing was done on a sample of PBMCs or a T cell subset sorted from them (not recorded which). The receptors come from a man between 18 and 35 years old who had mild COVID-19 (a few samples of this study predate the infection). Cell type and time point are not known.

The chain couples TRBV6-2 or TRBV6-3 to TRBJ1-2, with TRBD1 as a possible D gene (5 bases). V was trimmed by 8 bases and J by 0 bases, leaving 13 bases between them. Germline V gene sequence: CDR1 MNHEY, CDR2 SVGEGT. The CDR3 covers 14 residues. The DNA of the CDR3 is TGTGCCAGCGTTGGGGGTCGAGCTAACTATGGCTACACCTTC. It encodes CASVGGRANYGYTF.

The chain links TRBV19 to TRBJ2-1; 8 positions agree with TRBD1. V shed 6 bases, J shed 4 bases, and the junction held 8 bases outside the gene matches. Germline loops: CDR1 LNHDA, CDR2 SQIVND (reference sequence). The CDR3 length is 15 residues. In DNA form, the CDR3 reads TGTGCCAGTAGCGTCGGGACAGGAGGTTACAATGAGCAGTTCTTC. It is translated as CASSVGTGGYNEQFF.

This clonotype was counted a few times. The chain combines TRBV29-1 with TRBJ1-3; D call uncertain. Between the trimmed V and J ends, which lost 0 bases and 0 bases, there was a span of 12 bases. Germline lookup yields CDR1 SQVTM and CDR2 ANQGSEA. The CDR3 is 16 amino acids. This CDR3 reads CSVEDFAENSGNTIYF. The CDR3, as DNA: TGCAGCGTTGAAGATTTTGCAGAAAACTCTGGAAACACCATATATTTT.

The V call is TRBV11-2, the J call TRBJ2-1, with D maybe TRBD2 (6 bases). This CDR3 region has 14 residues. Per the germline V gene, CDR1 is SGHAT and CDR2 is FQNNGV. Deletions cut 8 bases from V and 6 bases from J, with 17 bases between. CDR3 DNA sequence: TGTGCCAGCTATGCCGGGAGCGGTCTCAATGAGCAGTTCTTC. Its protein product is CASYAGSGLNEQFF.

This clonotype appeared a few times. CDR3 residues: CASSYTRGLVDTQYF. The CDR3 DNA follows: TGTGCCAGCAGTTACACCCGGGGGCTGGTAGATACGCAGTATTTT. V and J are TRBV6-6 and TRBJ2-3, with D tentatively TRBD1 or TRBD2 (6 bases each). Trimming pared 2 bases from V and 5 bases from J, leaving 14 bases between. Germline V gene data show CDR1 as MNHNY and CDR2 as SVGAGI (reference sequence). CDR3 size: 15 residues.

CDR3 loop: CASSYVRGTFQETQYF. CDR3 nucleotide sequence: TGTGCCAGCAGTTACGTGCGGGGGACCTTCCAAGAGACCCAGTACTTC. The chain uses TRBV6-2 or TRBV6-3 and TRBJ2-5; TRBD2 aligns across 7 bases. Trimming at V came to 2 bases and at J to 1 base, leaving 7 bases not matched to a gene. Germline V gives CDR1 MNHEY, CDR2 SVGEGT. The CDR3 contains 16 residues.

The rearrangement links TRBV7-6 to TRBJ1-1; D unresolved. Germline-derived CDR1 and CDR2 are SGHVS and FNYEAQ. CDR3 length: 14 residues. Trimming removed 1 base from V and 5 bases from J, with 11 bases in between. The CDR3 region is CASSLVEGKTEAFF. Written as DNA, the CDR3 is TGTGCCAGCAGCTTAGTCGAAGGGAAAACTGAAGCTTTCTTT.

This sequence joins TRBV29-1 and TRBJ2-3, with unresolved D. This CDR3 comprises 11 residues. V lost 7 bases, J lost 7 bases, and 12 bases lay in between. The germline V gene has CDR1 SQVTM and CDR2 ANQGSEA. CDR3 loop: CSGEGFNTQYF. The CDR3 DNA sequence: TGCAGCGGCGAAGGGTTCAATACGCAGTATTTT.

This clonotype was found a few times. CDR3 DNA sequence: TGTGCCAGCAGTCCCAGGGGAGGTGGCAATCAGCCCCAGCATTTT. Its protein is CASSPRGGGNQPQHF. The rearrangement joins TRBV6-2 or TRBV6-3 to TRBJ1-5; possible D gene TRBD1, 6 bases. The ends were cut back, 5 bases at V and 2 bases at J, with 13 bases in the middle. Germline V gene sequence: CDR1 MNHEY, CDR2 SVGEGT. The CDR3 is 15 amino acids.

The V and J genes are TRBV28 and TRBJ2-5; possible D gene TRBD2, 7 bases. This CDR3 spans 17 amino acids. The germline CDR1 and CDR2 sequences are MDHEN and SYDVKM. V shed 5 bases and J shed 5 bases, with 24 bases lying between them. CDR3 sequence: CASSPRGGGSLRETQYF. The CDR3 coding sequence is TGTGCCAGCAGTCCCAGGGGCGGGGGATCGTTACGGGAGACCCAGTACTTC.

This clonotype has just a few counts. The chain carries TRBV6-2 or TRBV6-3 and TRBJ2-5; possibly TRBD2 for D (7 bases). Between the trimmed V and J ends, which lost 7 bases and 5 bases, there was a span of 23 bases. The CDR3 extends over 16 amino acids. Germline assignment: CDR1 MNHEY and CDR2 SVGEGT. The CDR3 region is CASTPGVGGAQETQYF. Written as DNA, the CDR3 is TGTGCCAGCACCCCCGGGGTAGGGGGGGCACAGGAGACCCAGTACTTC.

This clonotype was observed at least ten times. This sequence joins TRBV5-1 and TRBJ2-3; tentative D call: TRBD1 (5 bases). This CDR3 is built from 16 residues. The germline V and J ends were trimmed by 0 bases and 1 base, with 12 bases remaining between them. From germline, CDR1 is SGHRS and CDR2 YFSETQ. The CDR3, as DNA: TGCGCCAGCAGCTTGGCCCAGGTGACAGGCACAGATACGCAGTATTTT. Encoded protein: CASSLAQVTGTDTQYF.

The V and J genes are TRBV18 and TRBJ2-7; 10 nucleotides align to TRBD1. The CDR3 runs 15 residues. V lost 3 bases and J lost 4; bases outside the gene matches: 6. Looked up from germline, CDR1 is KGHSH and CDR2 is LQKENI. CDR3 bases: TGTGCCAGCTCACCGGACAGGGGGTTCCTGTACGAGCAGTACGTC. Its protein product is CASSPDRGFLYEQYV.

In its sample, this clonotype was seen many times. The chain couples TRBV3-1 to TRBJ1-1; the D is unclear. The germline gives CDR1 LGHDT, CDR2 YNNKEL (reference sequence). CDR3 length equals 14 residues. Trimming took 3 bases from V and 0 from J, leaving 8 bases between them. CDR3 DNA: TGTGCCAGCAGCCAGGCCAAGGTGAACACTGAAGCTTTCTTT. Translating it yields CASSQAKVNTEAFF.

This clonotype was seen more than once but under ten times. The chain combines TRBV2 with TRBJ2-1; D possibly corresponds to TRBD1 (6 bases). CDR1 and CDR2 from the germline V gene are SNHLY and FYNNEI. Between the trimmed V and J ends, which lost 2 bases and 8 bases, there was a span of 16 bases. This CDR3 spans 15 amino acids. CDR3 coding DNA: TGTGCCAGCAGTGAAAAGGGGGATATGGGGTATGAGCAGTTCTTC. Protein product: CASSEKGDMGYEQFF.

This clonotype was seen a few times. V and J are TRBV28 and TRBJ1-2, with D tentatively TRBD1 (5 bases). Trimming removed 5 bases from V and 1 base from J, with 11 bases in between. The germline gives CDR1 MDHEN, CDR2 SYDVKM. The CDR3 is made up of 14 amino acids. The CDR3 DNA follows: TGTGCCAGCAGTCCCGACAGCAATAACTATGGCTACACCTTC. It yields the protein CASSPDSNNYGYTF.

This clonotype has at least ten counts. J is TRBJ2-1 and V is TRBV7-2, with D tentatively TRBD1 (5 bases). Trimming removed 5 bases at V and 7 bases at J, with 21 bases between. This CDR3 spans 16 amino acids. Looked up from germline, CDR1 is SGHTA and CDR2 is FQGNSA. CDR3 protein: CASSARAQGLSNEQFF. The DNA for the CDR3 is TGTGCCAGCAGCGCCCGGGCGCAGGGCCTATCAAATGAGCAGTTCTTC.

V gene TRBV20-1 combines with J gene TRBJ2-3; 10 positions agree with TRBD2. In germline, CDR1 is DFQATT, CDR2 SNEGSKA (reference sequence). The ends lost 6 bases at V and 1 base at J; junction bases unmatched: 4. This CDR3 comprises 14 residues. The CDR3 nucleotides read TGCAGTGCCCCCCTAGCGGGGGGCACAGATACGCAGTATTTT. Protein product: CSAPLAGGTDTQYF.

The chain employs TRBV7-8 and TRBJ1-1, with D unresolved. Per the germline V gene, CDR1 is SGHVS and CDR2 is FQNEAQ. The germline V and J ends were trimmed by 2 bases and 3 bases, with 10 bases remaining between them. This CDR3 contains 14 residues. The CDR3 DNA is TGTGCCAGCAGCTTAAGGAGTCCGGACACTGAAGCTTTCTTT. As protein: CASSLRSPDTEAFF.

The chain combines TRBV20-1 with TRBJ2-5, with TRBD2 matching over 9 bases. With V trimmed by 5 bases and J by 2 bases, 12 bases remained unmatched. Germline CDR1 is DFQATT and CDR2 is SNEGSKA (reference sequence). The CDR3 totals 16 residues. This CDR3 is CSALLGIAGVQETQYF. CDR3 DNA: TGCAGTGCTTTACTGGGAATAGCGGGAGTTCAAGAGACCCAGTACTTC.

This clonotype was found a few times. This chain uses TRBV20-1 with TRBJ2-6, with D unclear. V gave up 0 bases and J gave up 4 bases, with 7 bases separating them. The CDR3 loop spans 14 amino acids. The V gene's germline CDR1 is DFQATT and CDR2 SNEGSKA (reference sequence). The CDR3 DNA reads TGCAGTGCTAGAGATCGGTTAGGGGCCAACGTCCTGACTTTC. It is translated as CSARDRLGANVLTF.

The chain couples TRBV5-1 to TRBJ2-7, with 7 bases that match TRBD2. Germline V gene lookup returns CDR1 SGHRS and CDR2 YFSETQ. The CDR3 extends over 17 amino acids. CDR3 protein: CASSLLGLPGGGNEQCV. The DNA for the CDR3 is TGCGCCAGCAGCCTCCTGGGGCTCCCGGGAGGAGGAAACGAGCAGTGCGTC.

The chain is built from TRBV7-8 and TRBJ2-1; TRBD1 agrees at 9 bases. J was trimmed by 2 bases and V by 3 bases; bases with no gene match: 2. The germline V gene has CDR1 SGHVS and CDR2 FQNEAQ. This CDR3 spans 15 amino acids. CDR3 loop: CASSFGTGPYNEQFF. The CDR3 bases are TGTGCCAGCAGCTTTGGGACAGGGCCCTACAATGAGCAGTTCTTC.